Shown below are 4 T cell receptor beta chains from a single sample sequenced in a study of cytomegalovirus exposure and HLA in healthy donors. Generated by immunoSEQ multiplex PCR, the TCRdb table keeps only in-frame clones and is missing some. The sample has tens of thousands of clones, roughly 80% seen once. Sequencing was done on a sample of PBMCs. The receptors derive from a woman under 30 in good health and CMV-seropositive.

In this sample, this clone turned up a few times. The rearrangement uses TRBV30 and TRBJ1-4; 8 nucleotides line up with TRBD1. Germline V CDR1 and CDR2: GTSNPN, SVGIG (reference sequence). Trimming at V came to 6 bases and at J to 3 bases, leaving 6 bases not matched to a gene. The CDR3 spans 14 residues. This CDR3 is CACNQQGANEKLFF. In DNA form, the CDR3 reads TGTGCCTGTAATCAACAGGGGGCTAATGAAAAACTGTTTTTT.

The chain employs TRBV11-2 and TRBJ1-3, with TRBD1 identical over 7 bases. CDR3 length equals 18 residues. Germline V lookup: CDR1 SGHAT, CDR2 FQNNGV. The trim removed 1 base at V and 3 bases at J, leaving 12 bases unmatched. The CDR3 here is CASSLGYATGPFGNTIYF. CDR3 sequence (DNA): TGTGCCAGCAGCTTAGGGTATGCGACAGGGCCCTTTGGAAACACCATATATTTT.

V is TRBV6-5 and J is TRBJ2-3, with 7 bases matching TRBD1. This CDR3 spans 14 amino acids. The junction had 7 bases not matched to a gene; V was cut back by 5 bases and J by 5 bases. Germline loops: CDR1 MNHEY, CDR2 SVGAGI. The CDR3 DNA reads TGTGCCAGCAGTGAAGGGGGCTGGCTAGATACGCAGTATTTT. Amino acid sequence: CASSEGGWLDTQYF.

The rearrangement uses TRBV18 and TRBJ2-7; a weak D match, TRBD2 (5 bases). From germline, CDR1 is KGHSH and CDR2 LQKENI. Trimming took off 4 bases at V and 2 bases at J, with 15 bases between the two ends. The CDR3 is 15 residues long. The CDR3 DNA is TGTGCCAGCTCACACTTGGACTCTTATACCTACGAGCAGTACTTC. Residues: CASSHLDSYTYEQYF.